The 27 T cell receptor beta chains presented below share a single source sample, sequenced in a study of blood T cell repertoires in COVID-19. TCRdb keeps only in-frame clones here, not all; method: immunoSEQ multiplex PCR. This table holds 400,000 or so clones, about nine tenths found once. Sequenced sample: PBMCs or T cells enriched from blood (not recorded which). The receptors derive from a man aged 18 to 29 who had recovered from COVID-19.

V usage is TRBV6-2 or TRBV6-3 and J usage is TRBJ2-1; perhaps TRBD2 as D (6 bases). CDR1 is MNHEY, CDR2 SVGEGT, per germline. V was clipped by 5 bases and J by 0 bases, with 11 bases between them. The CDR3 is 15 amino acids. CDR3 nucleotide sequence: TGTGCCAGCAGTCCCGGACTAAGCTCCTACAATGAGCAGTTCTTC. Translation: CASSPGLSSYNEQFF.

This sequence joins TRBV5-1 and TRBJ1-6, with 7 nucleotides matching TRBD1. V was pared by 4 bases and J by 7 bases, with 11 bases of the junction left unmatched. The CDR3 is made up of 16 amino acids. Germline V lookup: CDR1 SGHRS, CDR2 YFSETQ. The CDR3 region has the DNA TGCGCCAGCAGCACTGGGACAGACACCGCAAATTCACCCCTCCACTTT. Translating gives CASSTGTDTANSPLHF.

This clone was found a few times. DNA of the CDR3: TGTGCCAGCAGCCTTACCTATGCGGGGGGGCAGGTCACCGGGGAGCTGTTTTTT. Translating it yields CASSLTYAGGQVTGELFF. The chain recombines TRBV6-2 or TRBV6-3 with TRBJ2-2, with TRBD2 matching over 9 bases. The CDR3 contains 18 residues. J lost 4 bases, V lost 6 bases, and 15 bases had no gene match. Germline CDR1 reads MNHEY; CDR2 reads SVGEGT.

This chain links TRBV27 with TRBJ1-6, with 7 bases fitting TRBD1. Germline loops: CDR1 MNHEY, CDR2 SMNVEV (reference sequence). The CDR3 sequence is 15 residues long. V lost 5 bases to trimming and J lost 7 bases; unmatched junction nucleotides: 8. The chain's CDR3 is CASSDRTGWNSPLHF. The CDR3 DNA sequence: TGTGCCAGCAGTGACCGGACAGGTTGGAATTCACCCCTCCACTTT.

V is TRBV7-8 and J is TRBJ1-1; no clear D. V shed 2 bases and J shed 1 base, with 8 bases lying between them. Germline V gives CDR1 SGHVS, CDR2 FQNEAQ. The CDR3 extends over 14 amino acids. The CDR3 DNA reads TGTGCCAGCAGCTTAATGGCGGCGAACACTGAAGCTTTCTTT. Translation: CASSLMAANTEAFF.

The rearrangement links TRBV6-5 to TRBJ2-7, with 9 bases aligning to TRBD2. The CDR3 is made up of 15 amino acids. Germline V lookup: CDR1 MNHEY, CDR2 SVGAGI. V was pared by 7 bases and J by 9 bases, with 16 bases of the junction left unmatched. The CDR3 spells CASMDAGGPLTRQYF. The CDR3 region has the DNA TGTGCCAGCATGGACGCGGGAGGGCCTTTAACGCGGCAGTACTTC.

The chain employs TRBV16 and TRBJ2-6, with D possibly matching TRBD2 (7 bases). The CDR3 runs 15 residues. The V end was cut by 4 bases, the J end by 8 bases, with 15 bases between. Germline V gene sequence: CDR1 KGHSY, CDR2 FQNENV. The CDR3 bases are TGTGCCAGCAGCCCGCGGGGAGGGGGGACCAACGTCCTGACTTTC. It is translated as CASSPRGGGTNVLTF.

The chain joins TRBV20-1 to TRBJ1-1, with D unresolved. Germline V lookup: CDR1 DFQATT, CDR2 SNEGSKA (reference sequence). The V end lost 3 bases, the J end lost 7 bases, and 6 bases lay between the germline ends. There are 10 residues in the CDR3. CDR3: CSASRDEAFF. The CDR3 coding sequence is TGCAGTGCTAGCCGGGATGAAGCTTTCTTT.

This chain joins TRBV30 and TRBJ2-1; D perhaps matches TRBD1 (5 bases). CDR3 length equals 11 residues. The V gene lost 1 base and the J gene lost 10 bases, with 8 bases spanning the gap. CDR1 GTSNPN and CDR2 SVGIG come from the germline V gene (reference sequence). CDR3 sequence reads: CAWSGGREQFF. The CDR3 DNA reads TGTGCCTGGAGTGGGGGCAGAGAGCAGTTCTTC.

This chain links TRBV15 with TRBJ2-2, with TRBD1 as a possible D gene (5 bases). The CDR3 length is 16 residues. V was trimmed by 1 base and J by 4 bases, leaving 13 bases between them. Germline CDR1 is LNHNV and CDR2 is YYDKDF (reference sequence). In DNA, the CDR3 is TGTGCCACCAGCAGAGCGGTCAGGGCGAGCACCGGGGAGCTGTTTTTT. Its translation: CATSRAVRASTGELFF.

The J gene is TRBJ2-2, the V gene TRBV2; perhaps TRBD1 as D (6 bases). Germline-derived CDR1 and CDR2 are SNHLY and FYNNEI. The CDR3 covers 13 residues. Trimming stripped 7 bases from V and 5 bases from J, with 11 bases between. This CDR3 is CASTLRGTGELFF. Here the CDR3 DNA reads TGTGCCAGCACCCTCAGGGGTACCGGGGAGCTGTTTTTT.

V is TRBV7-9 and J is TRBJ1-5; 7 bases map to TRBD1. The CDR3 spans 12 residues. Trimming at V came to 8 bases and at J to 2 bases, leaving 0 bases not matched to a gene. The germline V gene has CDR1 SEHNR and CDR2 FQNEAQ (reference sequence). The CDR3 region has the DNA TGTGCCAGCGGACAGGGCAATCAGCCCCAGCATTTT. Translating gives CASGQGNQPQHF.

Here the CDR3 reads CASSLDISGGASYNEQFF. The CDR3 bases are TGTGCCAGCAGCTTAGATATTTCGGGGGGCGCCTCCTACAATGAGCAGTTCTTC. This chain uses TRBV7-2 with TRBJ2-1; perhaps TRBD2 as D (7 bases). Germline CDR1 reads SGHTA; CDR2 reads FQGNSA. The CDR3 length is 18 residues. V was cut by 1 base and J by 0 bases, with 16 bases left in between. The variable domain in full, completed from reference TRBV7-2 and TRBJ2-1, reads GAGVSQSPSNKVTEKGKDVELRCDPISGHTALYWYRQSLGQGLEFLIYFQGNSAPDKSGLPSDRFSAERTGGSVSTLTIQRTQQEDSAVYLCASSLDISGGASYNEQFFGPGTRLTVL.

This chain joins TRBV6-6 and TRBJ2-6, with TRBD1 matching 10 bases. The J segment lost 1 base and the V segment lost 5 bases, leaving 5 bases of the junction unmatched. The CDR3 is made up of 17 amino acids. Germline V gives CDR1 MNHNY, CDR2 SVGAGI (reference sequence). CDR3 loop: CASSRGQGRSGANVLTF. CDR3 coding DNA: TGTGCCAGCAGTCGGGGACAGGGGAGGTCTGGGGCCAACGTCCTGACTTTC.

V usage is TRBV30 and J usage is TRBJ1-5; D is uncertain. The CDR3 runs to 15 residues. V was trimmed by 1 base and J by 0 bases, leaving 10 bases between them. Germline V gives CDR1 GTSNPN, CDR2 SVGIG (reference sequence). Here the CDR3 reads CAWSAEGYSNQPQHF. Written as DNA, the CDR3 is TGTGCCTGGAGTGCCGAGGGTTATAGCAATCAGCCCCAGCATTTT.

This chain links TRBV5-1 with TRBJ1-1; D is possibly TRBD1 (5 bases). V was trimmed by 0 bases and J by 5 bases, leaving 14 bases between them. Germline V gene data show CDR1 as SGHRS and CDR2 as YFSETQ. The CDR3 is made up of 15 amino acids. CDR3 sequence: CASSLVSPGNTEAFF. The CDR3 region has the DNA TGCGCCAGCAGCTTGGTATCCCCAGGGAATACTGAAGCTTTCTTT.

The chain links TRBV25-1 to TRBJ1-2; D perhaps matches TRBD1 (6 bases). This CDR3 has 13 amino acids. The V gene's germline CDR1 is MGHDK and CDR2 SYGVNS. With 6 bases removed from V and 6 bases from J, the gap between germline ends came to 14 bases. Here the CDR3 reads CASSFIQGDGYTF. The CDR3 bases are TGTGCCAGCAGCTTTATACAGGGTGATGGCTACACCTTC.

This sequence joins TRBV5-1 and TRBJ2-1, with a weak D call TRBD2 (5 bases). Trimming took off 4 bases at V and 4 bases at J, with 18 bases between the two ends. Germline lookup yields CDR1 SGHRS and CDR2 YFSETQ. The CDR3 is 16 residues long. DNA for the CDR3: TGCGCCAGCAGCCGAGCTTCCAAAAGCGGTTACAATGAGCAGTTCTTC. As protein: CASSRASKSGYNEQFF. Full variable domain (missing parts from reference TRBV5-1 and TRBJ2-1): KAGVTQTPRYLIKTRGQQVTLSCSPISGHRSVSWYQQTPGQGLQFLFEYFSETQRNKGNFPGRFSGRQFSNSRSEMNVSTLELGDSALYLCASSRASKSGYNEQFFGPGTRLTVL.

This clone occurred once. The chain links TRBV3-1 (or the pseudogene TRBV3-2) to TRBJ2-7; tentatively, D is TRBD2 (5 bases). The CDR3 has 13 amino acids. Germline V CDR1 and CDR2: LGHDT, YNNKEL (reference sequence). Trimming left V 1 base short and J 7 bases short, with 11 bases between. CDR3 sequence reads: CASSQAGDREQYF. The CDR3, as DNA: TGTGCCAGCAGCCAAGCCGGGGATCGGGAGCAGTACTTC.

This clone was observed a handful of times. The CDR3 DNA follows: TGTGCCAGCAGGGAGGACGACAGGGGGCTTGGCTACACCTTC. As protein: CASREDDRGLGYTF. The J gene is TRBJ1-2, the V gene TRBV6-5; TRBD1 matches at 10 bases. The germline V gene has CDR1 MNHEY and CDR2 SVGAGI. This CDR3 has 14 amino acids. The V and J ends lost 6 bases and 7 bases, in that order; junction bases with no gene match: 8.

This clone was found once. The chain recombines TRBV11-1 with TRBJ1-2, with 9 bases matching TRBD1. V dropped 0 bases and J dropped 6; count of bases not matched to a gene: 2. In germline, CDR1 is SGHAT, CDR2 FQDESV (reference sequence). The CDR3 loop spans 14 amino acids. The CDR3 DNA is TGTGCCAGCAGCTTAGCGGGGACAGGGAATGGCTACACCTTC. As protein: CASSLAGTGNGYTF.

The genes are TRBV28 and TRBJ1-2, with a tentative D call TRBD1 (6 bases). The CDR3 extends over 15 amino acids. Germline V lookup: CDR1 MDHEN, CDR2 SYDVKM. The V end lost 5 bases, the J end lost 2 bases, and 15 bases lay between the germline ends. The CDR3 region is CASSPHTGFNYGYTF. In nucleotides, the CDR3 is TGTGCCAGCAGTCCCCATACAGGGTTCAACTATGGCTACACCTTC.

This clone occurred a few times. The chain combines TRBV2 with TRBJ2-2; 11 positions match TRBD2. CDR1 and CDR2 from the germline V gene are SNHLY and FYNNEI. V was pared by 7 bases and J by 4 bases, with 14 bases of the junction left unmatched. CDR3 length equals 18 residues. The CDR3 spells CASTQRNIAGGGTGELFF. CDR3 bases: TGTGCCAGCACTCAAAGGAATATAGCGGGAGGGGGCACCGGGGAGCTGTTTTTT.

This chain connects TRBV27 to TRBJ2-7; the D gene is possibly TRBD2 (5 bases). The CDR3 sequence is 16 residues long. Germline-derived CDR1 and CDR2 are MNHEY and SMNVEV (reference sequence). V lost 6 bases, J lost 2 bases, and 20 bases lay in between. The CDR3 protein is CASSLTGFYSAYEQYF. CDR3 DNA: TGTGCCAGCAGCCTAACGGGGTTCTACTCAGCCTACGAGCAGTACTTC.

This chain connects TRBV5-1 to TRBJ1-1; 11 nucleotides align to TRBD1. After removal of 4 bases from V and 8 bases from J, the junction contained 7 bases not matched to a gene. Germline V lookup: CDR1 SGHRS, CDR2 YFSETQ. This CDR3 is built from 14 residues. DNA for the CDR3: TGCGCCAGCAGCCCCGGGACAGGGGGGAACGAAGCTTTCTTT. Amino acids: CASSPGTGGNEAFF.

This clone appeared a few times. J is TRBJ1-3 and V is TRBV7-8; D uncertain. V shed 5 bases and J shed 2 bases, with 19 bases lying between them. The CDR3 covers 17 residues. CDR1 and CDR2 (germline): SGHVS, FQNEAQ. CDR3 sequence (DNA): TGTGCCAGCAGCCCACCTGACCGGGTAGTGGCTGGAAACACCATATATTTT. Translating gives CASSPPDRVVAGNTIYF.

The V gene is TRBV10-3, the J gene TRBJ2-1, with 8 bases identical to TRBD1. This CDR3 has 12 residues. V lost 10 bases to trimming and J lost 8 bases; unmatched junction nucleotides: 7. Germline V gives CDR1 ENHRY, CDR2 SYGVKD. CDR3 sequence reads: CATSTGVDEQFF. Here the CDR3 DNA reads TGTGCCACCTCGACAGGGGTCGATGAGCAGTTCTTC.